This TCR beta chain stems from a study of high-grade serous ovarian cancer treatment subgroups. Study-level information: Mean per sample: about 14,000 reads, thousands of unique TCR beta rearrangements. Overall study findings and caveats: The analyses considered CDR3 and ignored CDR1 and CDR2. Bulk tumor TCR sequencing gave no spatial information.

Produced via immunoSEQ multiplex PCR; TCRdb's table is partial and in-frame only. Found here are around 5,000 clones, about 60% of them singletons; the top ten hold roughly 15%. Tumor samples were obtained before definitive surgery or chemotherapy. Concerning this clone itself: Its antigen is not identified.

CDR3 length: 12 amino acids. V lost 6 bases to trimming and J lost 3 bases, with 9 bases between them. CDR1 and CDR2 from the germline V gene are MNHEY and SVGAGI. The chain carries TRBV6-5 and TRBJ2-7, with D maybe TRBD1 (6 bases). The TCR was taken from a human donor with high-grade serous ovarian cancer. Sequencing used tumor tissue. The CDR3 sequence is CASRRRGYEQYF. CDR3 DNA sequence: TGTGCCAGCAGACGCAGGGGCTACGAGCAGTACTTC.